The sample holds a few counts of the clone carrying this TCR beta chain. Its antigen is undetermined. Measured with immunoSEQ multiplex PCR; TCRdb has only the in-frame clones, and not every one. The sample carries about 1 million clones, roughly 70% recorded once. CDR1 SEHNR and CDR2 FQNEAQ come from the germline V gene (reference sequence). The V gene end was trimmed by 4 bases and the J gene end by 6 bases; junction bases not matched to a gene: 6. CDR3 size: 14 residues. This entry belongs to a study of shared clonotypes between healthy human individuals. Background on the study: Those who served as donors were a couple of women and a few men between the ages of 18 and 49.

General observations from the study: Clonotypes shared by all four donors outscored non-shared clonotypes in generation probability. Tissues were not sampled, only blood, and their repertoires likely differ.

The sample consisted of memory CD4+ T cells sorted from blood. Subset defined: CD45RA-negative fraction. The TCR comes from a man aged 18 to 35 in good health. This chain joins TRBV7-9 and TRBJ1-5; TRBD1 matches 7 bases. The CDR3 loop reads CASSSQGGSQPQHF. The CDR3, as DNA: TGTGCCAGCAGCTCCCAGGGGGGAAGTCAGCCCCAGCATTTT.